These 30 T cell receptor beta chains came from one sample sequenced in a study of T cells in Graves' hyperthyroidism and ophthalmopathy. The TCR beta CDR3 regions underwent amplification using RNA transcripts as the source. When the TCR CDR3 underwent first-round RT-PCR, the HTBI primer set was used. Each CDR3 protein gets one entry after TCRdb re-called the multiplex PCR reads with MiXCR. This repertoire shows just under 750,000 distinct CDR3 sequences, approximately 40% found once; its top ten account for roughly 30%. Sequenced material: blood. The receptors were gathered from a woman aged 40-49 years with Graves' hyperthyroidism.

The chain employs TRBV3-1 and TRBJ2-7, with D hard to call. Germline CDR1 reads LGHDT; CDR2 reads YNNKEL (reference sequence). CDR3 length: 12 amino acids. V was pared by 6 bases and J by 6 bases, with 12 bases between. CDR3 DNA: TGTGCCAGCAGTCCCGTCGCTGGCGAGCAGTACTTC. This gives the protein CASSPVAGEQYF.

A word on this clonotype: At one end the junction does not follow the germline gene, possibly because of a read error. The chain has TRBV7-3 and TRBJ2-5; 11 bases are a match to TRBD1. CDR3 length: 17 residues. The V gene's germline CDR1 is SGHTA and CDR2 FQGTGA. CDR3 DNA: TGCGCCAGCAGCCAAAGCCACCGCCGGGACAGGGGGGAGACCCAGTACTTC. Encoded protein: CASSQSHRRDRGETQYF. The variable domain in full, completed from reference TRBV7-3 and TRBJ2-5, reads GAGVSQTPSNKVTEKGKYVELRCDPISGHTALYWYRQSLGQGPEFLIYFQGTGAADDSGLPNDRFFAVRPEGSVSTLKIQRTERGDSAVYLCASSQSHRRDRGETQYFGPGTRLLVL.

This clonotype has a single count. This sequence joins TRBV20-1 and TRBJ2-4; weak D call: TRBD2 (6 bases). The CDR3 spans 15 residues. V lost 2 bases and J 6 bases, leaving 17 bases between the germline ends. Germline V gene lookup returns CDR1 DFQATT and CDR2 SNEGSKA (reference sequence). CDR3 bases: TGCAGTGCTAGAAGGGGAGGAGGGTCCGGAAACATTCAGTACTTC. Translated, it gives CSARRGGGSGNIQYF.

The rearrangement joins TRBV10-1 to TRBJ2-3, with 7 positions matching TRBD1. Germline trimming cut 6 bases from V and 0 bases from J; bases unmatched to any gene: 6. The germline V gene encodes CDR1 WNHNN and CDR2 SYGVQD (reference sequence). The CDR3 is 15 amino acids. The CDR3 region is CASSDRAASTDTQYF. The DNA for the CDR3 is TGCGCCAGCAGCGACAGGGCAGCTAGCACAGATACGCAGTATTTT.

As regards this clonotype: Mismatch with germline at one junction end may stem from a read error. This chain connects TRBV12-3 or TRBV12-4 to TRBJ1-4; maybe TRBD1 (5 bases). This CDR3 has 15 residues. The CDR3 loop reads CANSFSAGRGEKLFF. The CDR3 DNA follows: TGTGCCAACAGTTTCAGTGCGGGGAGGGGTGAAAAACTGTTTTTT.

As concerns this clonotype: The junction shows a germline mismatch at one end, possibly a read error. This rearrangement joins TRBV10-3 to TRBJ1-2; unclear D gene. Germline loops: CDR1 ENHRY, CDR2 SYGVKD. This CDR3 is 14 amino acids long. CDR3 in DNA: TGTGCCAGCAGTTCAGCGAAAGGCTGGGGTGGCTACACCTTC. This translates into CASSSAKGWGGYTF.

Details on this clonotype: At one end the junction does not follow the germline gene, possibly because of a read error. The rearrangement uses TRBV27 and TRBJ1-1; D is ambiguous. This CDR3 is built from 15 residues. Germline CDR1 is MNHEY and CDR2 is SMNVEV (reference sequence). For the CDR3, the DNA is TGTGCCAGCAGTCGCATCCTCGAGGGAGACACTGAAGGTTTCTTT. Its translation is CASSRILEGDTEGFF.

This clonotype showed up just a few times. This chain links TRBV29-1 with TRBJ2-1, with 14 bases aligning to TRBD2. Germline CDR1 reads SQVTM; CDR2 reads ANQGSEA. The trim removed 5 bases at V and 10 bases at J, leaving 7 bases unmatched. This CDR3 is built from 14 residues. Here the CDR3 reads CSVSTSGRVQEQFF. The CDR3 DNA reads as TGCAGCGTTTCGACTAGCGGGAGGGTGCAGGAGCAGTTCTTC.

The CDR3: CASSVGRGLANTGELFF. The DNA for the CDR3 is TGTGCCAGCAGCGTAGGACGGGGGCTAGCGAACACCGGGGAGCTGTTTTTT. J is TRBJ2-2 and V is TRBV9; D possibly matches TRBD1 or TRBD2 (6 bases each). This CDR3 has 17 amino acids. Trimming took off 0 bases at V and 0 bases at J, with 12 bases between the two ends. Germline assignment: CDR1 SGDLS and CDR2 YYNGEE.

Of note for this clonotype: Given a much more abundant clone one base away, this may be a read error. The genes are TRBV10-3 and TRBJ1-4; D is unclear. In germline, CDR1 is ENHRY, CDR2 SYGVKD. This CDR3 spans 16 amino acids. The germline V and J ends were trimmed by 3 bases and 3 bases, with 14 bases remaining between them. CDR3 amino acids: CAISDFRARANEKLFF. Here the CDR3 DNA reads TGTGCCATCAGTGACTTCCGGGCGCGAGCTAATGAAAAACTGTTTTTT.

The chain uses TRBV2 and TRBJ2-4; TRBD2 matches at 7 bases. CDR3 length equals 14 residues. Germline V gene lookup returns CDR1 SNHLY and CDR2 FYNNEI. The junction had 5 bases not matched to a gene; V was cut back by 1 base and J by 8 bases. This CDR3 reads CASSEGGGRDIQYF. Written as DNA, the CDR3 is TGTGCCAGCAGTGAAGGGGGGGGGAGGGACATTCAGTACTTC.

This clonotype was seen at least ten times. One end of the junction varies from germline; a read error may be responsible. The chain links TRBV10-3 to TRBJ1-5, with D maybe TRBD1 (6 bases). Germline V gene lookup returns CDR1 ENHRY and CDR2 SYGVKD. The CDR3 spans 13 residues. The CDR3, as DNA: TGTGCCATCAGTCGGGACACCAATCAGCTCCAGCATTTT. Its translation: CAISRDTNQLQHF.

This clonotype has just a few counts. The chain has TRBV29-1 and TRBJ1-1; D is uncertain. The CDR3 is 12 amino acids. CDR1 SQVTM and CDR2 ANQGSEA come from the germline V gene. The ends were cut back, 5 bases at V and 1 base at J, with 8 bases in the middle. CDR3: CSVQSGNTEAFF. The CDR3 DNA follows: TGCAGCGTTCAATCTGGGAACACTGAAGCTTTCTTT. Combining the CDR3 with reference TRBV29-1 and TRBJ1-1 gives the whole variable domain SAVISQKPSRDICQRGTSLTIQCQVDSQVTMMFWYRQQPGQSLTLIATANQGSEATYESGFVIDKFPISRPNLTFSTLTVSNMSPEDSSIYLCSVQSGNTEAFFGQGTRLTVV.

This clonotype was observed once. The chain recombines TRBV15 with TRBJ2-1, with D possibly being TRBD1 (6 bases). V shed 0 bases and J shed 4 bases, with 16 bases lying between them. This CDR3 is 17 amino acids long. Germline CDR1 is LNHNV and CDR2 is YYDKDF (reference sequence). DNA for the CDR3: TGTGCCACCAGCAGAGATCCACGGGACACGGGATACAATGAGCAGTTCTTC. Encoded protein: CATSRDPRDTGYNEQFF.

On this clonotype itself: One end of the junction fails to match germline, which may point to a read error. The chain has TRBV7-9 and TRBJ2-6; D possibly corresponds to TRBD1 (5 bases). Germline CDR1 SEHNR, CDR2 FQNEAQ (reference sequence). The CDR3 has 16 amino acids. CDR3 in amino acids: CASSQLAGSGADVLTF. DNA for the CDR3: TGTGCCAGCAGCCAACTGGCAGGCTCTGGGGCCGACGTCCTGACTTTC. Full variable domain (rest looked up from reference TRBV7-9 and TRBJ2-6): DTGVSQNPRHKITKRGQNVTFRCDPISEHNRLYWYRQTLGQGPEFLTYFQNEAQLEKSRLLSDRFSAERPKGSFSTLEIQRTEQGDSAMYLCASSQLAGSGADVLTFGAGSRLTVL.

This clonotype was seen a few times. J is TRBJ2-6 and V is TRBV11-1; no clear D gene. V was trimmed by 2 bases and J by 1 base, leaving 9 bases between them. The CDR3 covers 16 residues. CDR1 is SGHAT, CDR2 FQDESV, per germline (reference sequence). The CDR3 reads CASSLLVTSGANVLTF. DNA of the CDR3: TGTGCCAGCAGCTTATTGGTTACTTCTGGGGCCAACGTCCTGACTTTC.

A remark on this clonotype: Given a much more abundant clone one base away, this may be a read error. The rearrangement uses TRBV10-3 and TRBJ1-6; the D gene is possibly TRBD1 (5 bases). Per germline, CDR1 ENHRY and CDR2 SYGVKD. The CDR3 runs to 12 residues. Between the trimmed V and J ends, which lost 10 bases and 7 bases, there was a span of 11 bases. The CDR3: CASRDPNSPLHF. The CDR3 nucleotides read TGTGCCAGCCGGGACCCGAATTCACCCCTCCACTTT.

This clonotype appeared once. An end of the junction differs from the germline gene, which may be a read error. CDR3 residues: CVSSDRVQETQYF. DNA of the CDR3: TGTGTCAGCAGTGACAGGGTCCAAGAGACCCAGTACTTC. The chain joins TRBV6-2 or TRBV6-3 to TRBJ2-5; 7 nucleotides agree with TRBD1. The V gene's germline CDR1 is MNHEY and CDR2 SVGEGT. The CDR3 sequence is 13 residues long.

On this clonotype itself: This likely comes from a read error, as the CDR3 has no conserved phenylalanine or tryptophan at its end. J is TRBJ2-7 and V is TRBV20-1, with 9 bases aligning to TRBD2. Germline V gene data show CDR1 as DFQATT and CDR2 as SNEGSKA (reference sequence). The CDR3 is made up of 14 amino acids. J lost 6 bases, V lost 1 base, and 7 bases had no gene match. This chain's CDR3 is CSARGGSGSPEQYL. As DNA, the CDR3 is TGCAGTGCTAGAGGGGGTAGCGGGAGCCCCGAGCAGTACCTC.

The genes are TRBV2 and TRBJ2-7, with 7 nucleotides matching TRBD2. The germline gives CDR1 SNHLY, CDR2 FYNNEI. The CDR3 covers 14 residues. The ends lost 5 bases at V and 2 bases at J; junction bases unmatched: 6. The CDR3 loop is CASSFGGGAYEQYF. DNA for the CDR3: TGTGCCAGCAGTTTTGGGGGGGGTGCCTACGAGCAGTACTTC. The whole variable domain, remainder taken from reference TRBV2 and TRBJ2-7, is EPEVTQTPSHQVTQMGQEVILRCVPISNHLYFYWYRQILGQKVEFLVSFYNNEISEKSEIFDDQFSVERPDGSNFTLKIRSTKLEDSAMYFCASSFGGGAYEQYFGPGTRLTVT.

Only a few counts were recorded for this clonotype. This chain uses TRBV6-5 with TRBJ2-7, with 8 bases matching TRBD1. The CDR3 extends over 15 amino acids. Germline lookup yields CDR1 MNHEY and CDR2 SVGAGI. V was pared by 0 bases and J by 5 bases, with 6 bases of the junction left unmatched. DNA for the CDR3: TGTGCCAGCAGTTACTCGCGACAGGGGCCCCACGAGCAGTACTTC. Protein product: CASSYSRQGPHEQYF.

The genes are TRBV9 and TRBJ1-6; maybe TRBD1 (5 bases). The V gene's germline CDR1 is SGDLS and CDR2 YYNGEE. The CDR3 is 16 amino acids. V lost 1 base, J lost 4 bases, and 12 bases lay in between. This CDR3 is CASSVSGAVYNSPLHF. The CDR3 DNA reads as TGTGCCAGCAGCGTATCCGGGGCAGTTTATAATTCACCCCTCCACTTT.

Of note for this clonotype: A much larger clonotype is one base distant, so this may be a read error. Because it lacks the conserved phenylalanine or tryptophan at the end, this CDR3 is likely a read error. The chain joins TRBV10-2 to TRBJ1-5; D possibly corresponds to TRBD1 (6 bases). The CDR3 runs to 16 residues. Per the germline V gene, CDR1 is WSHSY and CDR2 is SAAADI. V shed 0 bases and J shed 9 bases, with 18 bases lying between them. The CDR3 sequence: CASSESRGDQGRPQHV. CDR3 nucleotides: TGCGCCAGCAGTGAGTCGAGGGGGGATCAAGGGCGGCCCCAGCATGTT.

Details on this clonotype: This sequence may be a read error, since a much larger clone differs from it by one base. The CDR3 loop is CASSSPGTGVQYF. In DNA form, the CDR3 reads TGTGCCAGCAGTTCCCCCGGGACAGGGGTGCAGTACTTC. The chain couples TRBV6-5 to TRBJ2-7, with TRBD1 matching over 10 bases. The length of the CDR3 is 13 residues. Germline CDR1 is MNHEY and CDR2 is SVGAGI. With 4 bases clipped from V and 9 bases from J, the junction kept 6 bases outside the gene matches.

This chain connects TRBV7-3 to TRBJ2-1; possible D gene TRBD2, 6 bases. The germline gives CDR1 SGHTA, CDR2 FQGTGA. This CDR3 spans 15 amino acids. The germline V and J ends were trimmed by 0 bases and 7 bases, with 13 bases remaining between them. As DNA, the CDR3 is TGTGCCAGCAGCTTAACGCTTAGCGGCGTTAATGAGCAGTTCTTC. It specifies CASSLTLSGVNEQFF.

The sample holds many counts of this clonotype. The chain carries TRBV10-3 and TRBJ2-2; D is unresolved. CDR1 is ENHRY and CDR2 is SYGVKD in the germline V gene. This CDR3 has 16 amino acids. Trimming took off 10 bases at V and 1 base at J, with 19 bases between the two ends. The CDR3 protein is CATKAPKERNTGELFF. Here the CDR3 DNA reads TGTGCCACCAAAGCGCCAAAAGAGCGGAACACCGGGGAGCTGTTTTTT.

CDR3 nucleotide sequence: TGTGCCAGCAGCTTATGGGGTCCCGAGACCCAGTACTTC. This codes for CASSLWGPETQYF. The chain recombines TRBV7-2 with TRBJ2-7; D is uncertain. The J call may be mistaken, given a closer DNA end match to TRBJ2-5. The CDR3 has 13 residues. CDR1 and CDR2 from the germline V gene are SGHTA and FQGNSA.

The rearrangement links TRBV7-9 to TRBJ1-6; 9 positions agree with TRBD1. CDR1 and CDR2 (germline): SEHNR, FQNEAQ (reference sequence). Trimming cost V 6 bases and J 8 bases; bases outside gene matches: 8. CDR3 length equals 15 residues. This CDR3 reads CASSLRDRVDSPLHF. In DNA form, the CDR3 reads TGTGCCAGCAGTCTCCGGGACAGGGTTGATTCACCCCTCCACTTT. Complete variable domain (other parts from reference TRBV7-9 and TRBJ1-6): DTGVSQNPRHKITKRGQNVTFRCDPISEHNRLYWYRQTLGQGPEFLTYFQNEAQLEKSRLLSDRFSAERPKGSFSTLEIQRTEQGDSAMYLCASSLRDRVDSPLHFGNGTRLTVT.

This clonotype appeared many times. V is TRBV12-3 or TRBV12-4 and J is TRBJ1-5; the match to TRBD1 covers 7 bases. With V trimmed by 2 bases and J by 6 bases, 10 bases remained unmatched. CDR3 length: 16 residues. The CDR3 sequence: CASSLNRQGLGQPQHF. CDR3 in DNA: TGTGCCAGCAGTTTAAATAGACAGGGTTTAGGTCAGCCCCAGCATTTT.

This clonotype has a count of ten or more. The CDR3 sequence: CASSAQTGIYGYTF. DNA of the CDR3: TGTGCCAGCAGCGCCCAAACAGGCATCTATGGCTACACCTTC. This sequence joins TRBV7-6 and TRBJ1-2; possibly TRBD1 for D (5 bases). The CDR3 spans 14 residues. CDR1 SGHVS and CDR2 FNYEAQ come from the germline V gene. Deletions cut 5 bases from V and 4 bases from J, with 14 bases between.